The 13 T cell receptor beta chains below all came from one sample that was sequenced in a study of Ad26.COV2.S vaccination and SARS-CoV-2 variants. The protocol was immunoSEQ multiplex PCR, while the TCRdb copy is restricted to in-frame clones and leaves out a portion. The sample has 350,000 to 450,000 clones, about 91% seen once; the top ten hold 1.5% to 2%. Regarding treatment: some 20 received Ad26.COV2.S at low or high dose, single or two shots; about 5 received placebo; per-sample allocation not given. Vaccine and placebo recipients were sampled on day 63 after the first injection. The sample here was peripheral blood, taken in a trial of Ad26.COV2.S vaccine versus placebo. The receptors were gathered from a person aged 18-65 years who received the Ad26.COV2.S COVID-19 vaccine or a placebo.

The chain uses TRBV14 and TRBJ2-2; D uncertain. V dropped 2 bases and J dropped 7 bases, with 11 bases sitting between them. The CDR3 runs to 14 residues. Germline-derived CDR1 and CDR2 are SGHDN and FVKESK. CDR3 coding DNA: TGTGCCAGCAGCCAACAGGCTGGGGTCGGGGAGCTGTTTTTT. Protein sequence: CASSQQAGVGELFF.

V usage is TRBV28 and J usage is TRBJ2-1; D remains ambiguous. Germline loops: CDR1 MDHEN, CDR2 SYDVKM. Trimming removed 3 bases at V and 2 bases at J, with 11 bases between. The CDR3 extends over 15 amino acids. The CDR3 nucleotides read TGTGCCAGCAGTTTCCTGGGATTGACCTACAATGAGCAGTTCTTC. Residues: CASSFLGLTYNEQFF.

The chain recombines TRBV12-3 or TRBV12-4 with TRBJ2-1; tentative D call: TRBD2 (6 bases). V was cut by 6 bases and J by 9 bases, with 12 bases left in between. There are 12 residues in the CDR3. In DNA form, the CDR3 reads TGTGCCAGCAGCGGGGAGGCGGGTGAGCAGTTCTTC. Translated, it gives CASSGEAGEQFF.

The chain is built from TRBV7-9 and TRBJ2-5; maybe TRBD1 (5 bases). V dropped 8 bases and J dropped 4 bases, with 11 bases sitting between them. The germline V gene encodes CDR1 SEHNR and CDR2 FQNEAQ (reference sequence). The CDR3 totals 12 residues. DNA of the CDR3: TGTGCCAGCCAGGGTGGGGCAGAGACCCAGTACTTC. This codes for CASQGGAETQYF.

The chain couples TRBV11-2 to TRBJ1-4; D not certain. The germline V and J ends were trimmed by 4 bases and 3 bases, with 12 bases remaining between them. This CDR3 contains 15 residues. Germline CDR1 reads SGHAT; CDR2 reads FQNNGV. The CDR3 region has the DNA TGTGCCAGCAGCTCCGTACGTGGCCCTAATGAAAAACTGTTTTTT. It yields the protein CASSSVRGPNEKLFF.

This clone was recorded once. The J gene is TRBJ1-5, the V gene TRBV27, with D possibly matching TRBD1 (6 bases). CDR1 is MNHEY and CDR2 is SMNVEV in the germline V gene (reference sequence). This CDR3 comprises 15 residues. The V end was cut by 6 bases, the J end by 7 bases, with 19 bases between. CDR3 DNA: TGTGCCAGCAGCTCGACAGGAATAATCGGGCAGCCCCAGCATTTT. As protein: CASSSTGIIGQPQHF.

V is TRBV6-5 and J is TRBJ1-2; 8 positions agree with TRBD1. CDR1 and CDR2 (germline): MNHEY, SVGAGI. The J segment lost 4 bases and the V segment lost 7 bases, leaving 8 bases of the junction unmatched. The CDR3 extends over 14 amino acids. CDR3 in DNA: TGTGCCAGCAAAAACAGGGGGGAATTCTATGGCTACACCTTC. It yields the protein CASKNRGEFYGYTF.

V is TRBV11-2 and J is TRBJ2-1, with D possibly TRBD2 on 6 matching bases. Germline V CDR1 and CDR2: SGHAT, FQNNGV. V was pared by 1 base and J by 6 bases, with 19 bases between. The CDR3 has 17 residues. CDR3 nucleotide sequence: TGTGCCAGCAGCTTAGTTTCTCGCGGGACCTTCGGCAATGAGCAGTTCTTC. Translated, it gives CASSLVSRGTFGNEQFF.

This CDR3 is CATSTGPPPSEQYF. The CDR3 DNA is TGTGCCACCAGCACCGGCCCCCCGCCCTCCGAGCAGTACTTC. The chain recombines TRBV15 with TRBJ2-7, with D unresolved. Looked up from germline, CDR1 is LNHNV and CDR2 is YYDKDF (reference sequence). This CDR3 contains 14 residues. V was trimmed by 4 bases and J by 6 bases, leaving 16 bases between them.

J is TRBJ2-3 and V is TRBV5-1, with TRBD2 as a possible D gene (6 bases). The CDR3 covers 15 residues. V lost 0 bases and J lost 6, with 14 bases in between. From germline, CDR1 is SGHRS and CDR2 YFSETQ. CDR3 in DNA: TGCGCCAGCAGCTTGGACCGGACTGGGGGGGATACGCAGTATTTT. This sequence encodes CASSLDRTGGDTQYF.

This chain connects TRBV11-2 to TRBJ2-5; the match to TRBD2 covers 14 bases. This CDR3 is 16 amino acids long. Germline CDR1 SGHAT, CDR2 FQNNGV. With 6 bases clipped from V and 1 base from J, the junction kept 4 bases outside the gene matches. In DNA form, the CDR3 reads TGTGCCAGCAGTCGAGGACTAGCGGGGGGCCAAGAGACCCAGTACTTC. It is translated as CASSRGLAGGQETQYF.

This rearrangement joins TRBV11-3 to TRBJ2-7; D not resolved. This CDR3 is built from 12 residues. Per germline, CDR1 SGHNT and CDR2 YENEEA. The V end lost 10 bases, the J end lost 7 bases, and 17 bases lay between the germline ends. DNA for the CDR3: TGTGCCACGGCCTTGGGTGCAAAAGAGCAGTACTTC. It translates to CATALGAKEQYF.

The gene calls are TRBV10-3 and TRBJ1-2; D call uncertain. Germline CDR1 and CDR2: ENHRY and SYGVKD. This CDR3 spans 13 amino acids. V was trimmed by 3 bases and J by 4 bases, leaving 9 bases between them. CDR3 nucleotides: TGTGCCATCAGTGATGAGGGAAGCTATGGCTACACCTTC. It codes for CAISDEGSYGYTF.